What follows are 13 T cell receptor beta chains derived from one specimen sequenced in a study of OX40 agonist ivuxolimab in advanced cancers. The assay was immunoSEQ multiplex PCR, and TCRdb's table has in-frame clones only and misses some. The repertoire holds tens of thousands of clones, 88% seen once, with approximately 4% in the top ten. The source material was CD4+ or CD8+ T cells sorted from blood, sampled in a trial of the OX40 agonist ivuxolimab. Source of these receptors: an adult with an advanced solid tumor such as melanoma, head and neck, liver or kidney cancer.

The count of this clone is one. This rearrangement joins TRBV27 to TRBJ2-5, with D possibly matching TRBD2 (6 bases). The better agreement between TRBJ2-7 and the DNA end casts doubt on the J call. This CDR3 has 16 amino acids. Germline V gene sequence: CDR1 MNHEY, CDR2 SMNVEV (reference sequence). CDR3 DNA sequence: TGTGCCAGCAGTTTTTTTGGCGGGACTGATACCTACGAGCAGTACTTC. Its protein product is CASSFFGGTDTYEQYF.

The J gene is TRBJ1-1, the V gene TRBV28; TRBD1 might be the D (5 bases). From germline, CDR1 is MDHEN and CDR2 SYDVKM. Trimming stripped 3 bases from V and 1 base from J, with 6 bases between. The CDR3 has 13 amino acids. The CDR3 here is CASSFTGNTEAFF. As DNA, the CDR3 is TGTGCCAGCAGTTTTACAGGGAACACTGAAGCTTTCTTT.

This chain joins TRBV9 and TRBJ2-7; D may be TRBD2 (6 bases). Per germline, CDR1 SGDLS and CDR2 YYNGEE. This CDR3 spans 13 amino acids. Trimming pared 0 bases from V and 5 bases from J, leaving 9 bases between. CDR3 protein: CASSVAGAHEQYF. CDR3 DNA: TGTGCCAGCAGCGTAGCGGGAGCCCACGAGCAGTACTTC.

The V call is TRBV2, the J call TRBJ2-1, with TRBD2 identical over 9 bases. Per germline, CDR1 SNHLY and CDR2 FYNNEI. This CDR3 is built from 16 residues. The V segment lost 6 bases and the J segment 0 bases; nucleotides outside the gene matches: 6. The CDR3 reads CASRASGRSSYNEQFF. The CDR3 nucleotides read TGTGCCAGCAGGGCAAGCGGGAGGAGCTCCTACAATGAGCAGTTCTTC.

The V call is TRBV7-9, the J call TRBJ1-2; D is ambiguous. Germline loops: CDR1 SEHNR, CDR2 FQNEAQ (reference sequence). The CDR3 has 10 amino acids. V lost 6 bases, J lost 6 bases, and 5 bases lay in between. For the CDR3, the DNA is TGTGCCAGCAGTCAAGATGGCTACACCTTC. Translated, it gives CASSQDGYTF.

The gene calls are TRBV10-3 and TRBJ1-4; D call uncertain. This CDR3 has 12 residues. Trimming cost V 2 bases and J 7 bases, with 5 bases left between them. In germline, CDR1 is ENHRY, CDR2 SYGVKD. In nucleotides, the CDR3 is TGTGCCATCAGTGAGCTAGCTGAAAAACTGTTTTTT. Translated, it gives CAISELAEKLFF.

The genes are TRBV19 and TRBJ1-5; D remains unclear. Trimming pared 7 bases from V and 3 bases from J, leaving 22 bases between. The germline gives CDR1 LNHDA, CDR2 SQIVND (reference sequence). This CDR3 spans 17 amino acids. CDR3 amino acids: CASNPVAGGMNNQPQHF. The CDR3 region has the DNA TGTGCCAGTAACCCGGTGGCAGGCGGGATGAACAATCAGCCCCAGCATTTT. The full variable domain, with the rest looked up from reference TRBV19 and TRBJ1-5, is DGGITQSPKYLFRKEGQNVTLSCEQNLNHDAMYWYRQDPGQGLRLIYYSQIVNDFQKGDIAEGYSVSREKKESFPLTVTSAQKNPTAFYLCASNPVAGGMNNQPQHFGDGTRLSIL.

The chain uses TRBV7-8 and TRBJ1-1; TRBD1 matches 7 bases. The junction had 4 bases not matched to a gene; V was cut back by 0 bases and J by 3 bases. Germline V gene sequence: CDR1 SGHVS, CDR2 FQNEAQ. The CDR3 loop spans 15 amino acids. CDR3 loop: CASSLASTGHTEAFF. Written as DNA, the CDR3 is TGTGCCAGCAGCTTAGCGTCGACAGGGCACACTGAAGCTTTCTTT.

The chain employs TRBV6-5 and TRBJ2-2; 7 bases fit TRBD1. The CDR3 is 14 amino acids. Trimming at V came to 8 bases and at J to 7 bases, leaving 10 bases not matched to a gene. Germline V lookup: CDR1 MNHEY, CDR2 SVGAGI. The DNA for the CDR3 is TGTGCCAGCGCACCCGAGGGGGCCGTCGGGGAGCTGTTTTTT. Residues: CASAPEGAVGELFF.

The chain couples TRBV19 to TRBJ1-4; D is undetermined. This CDR3 spans 14 amino acids. Germline V CDR1 and CDR2: LNHDA, SQIVND (reference sequence). V lost 4 bases to trimming and J lost 3 bases, with 9 bases between them. The CDR3 DNA follows: TGTGCCAGTAGTAACACAGACCCTAATGAAAAACTGTTTTTT. This sequence encodes CASSNTDPNEKLFF.

The chain recombines TRBV30 with TRBJ1-1, with 7 nucleotides matching TRBD1. The CDR3 contains 13 residues. From germline, CDR1 is GTSNPN and CDR2 SVGIG (reference sequence). V gave up 7 bases and J gave up 0 bases; unmatched junction bases: 5. The CDR3 loop is CAFLRGVNTEAFF. The DNA for the CDR3 is TGTGCCTTCCTCAGGGGGGTGAACACTGAAGCTTTCTTT.

The chain employs TRBV27 and TRBJ1-2; possibly TRBD1 for D (5 bases). The germline V and J ends were trimmed by 3 bases and 1 base, with 15 bases remaining between them. The CDR3 length is 16 residues. The germline CDR1 and CDR2 sequences are MNHEY and SMNVEV (reference sequence). Here the CDR3 reads CASSFQGSRGNYGYTF. For the CDR3, the DNA is TGTGCCAGCAGTTTTCAGGGTTCCAGAGGTAACTATGGCTACACCTTC.

The V and J genes are TRBV7-2 and TRBJ1-3; D unclear. The CDR3 consists of 15 residues. Germline lookup yields CDR1 SGHTA and CDR2 FQGNSA. Trimming removed 1 base at V and 8 bases at J, with 15 bases between. This chain's CDR3 is CASSLDGGGWDTIYF. The CDR3 DNA sequence: TGTGCCAGCAGCTTAGATGGCGGAGGGTGGGACACCATATATTTT.